This TCR beta chain came from a study of blood T cell repertoires in COVID-19 (TCRdb year 2020). For the study in its entirety: Samples covering the acute and convalescent phases of COVID-19 were provided by collaborators in the United States, Italy and Spain. The material from the prospective study consisted of cDNA or gDNA derived from T cells, B-cell-depleted T cells, or PBMCs. Deeply sampled blood TCRbeta repertoires from subjects exposed to, actively infected with, or recovered from COVID-19 were included in the dataset. A freely available public database, intended as a resource for researchers studying the immune response to SARS-CoV-2, is where the repertoires were released. Where available, HLA class I and class II types were taken from metadata supplied by the sample provider and were not determined by assay-based typing. The samples were drawn from the first 160 participants of the ongoing ImmuneRACE study and from more than 1,000 subjects provided by 6 global collaborators. Nearly every sample came with metadata listing a de-identified subject ID, COVID-19 status, age in years and sex. What the authors observed across the whole study: The amount of clinical and demographic metadata varied by source and participant and was provided uncurated.

TCRbeta CDR3 regions were amplified from genomic DNA by means of the immunoSEQ Assay, a bias-controlled multiplex PCR. The paper's processing steps were these. Within the assay, amplification of reference gene primers was used to estimate how many nucleated cells each sample contained. To quantify the absolute abundance of each unique TCRbeta CDR3 rearrangement, sequence reads were collapsed and filtered. Productive Simpson clonality was computed per sample as the square root of Simpson's diversity index over productive rearrangements. TCRdb obtained this table from immuneACCESS and retained in-frame rearrangements with V and J assigned. These tables miss some clones; where compared with another copy, unresolved V genes account for less than half of the shortfall, and the remainder is unexplained. V and J calls and clone size follow that table, whereas D and trimming were derived from the DNA. Here the sample has 200,000 to 300,000 clones; around 88% occur a single time. Together, the top ten hold about 2.9% of the sample.

The CDR3 contains 15 residues, cysteine and phenylalanine counted. Only the CDR3 region is kept as DNA, spanning 45 bases read in frame from base 1. V is trimmed back by 4 bases and J by 5 bases, and the junction contains 9 bases that no gene match accounts for. The germline V gene gives CDR1 as SGHTA and CDR2 as FQGTGA. In the case of this clone: Its antigen is currently not known. No qualities accompany the bases; no much larger clone lies one base away.

A second Seattle source provided samples from volunteer blood donors who had recovered from COVID-19. Each collaborating institution followed its own protocols to collect whole blood in K2EDTA tubes. For TCRbeta analysis, collaborator samples were shipped as frozen whole blood, as isolated PBMCs, or as DNA extracted from either sample type. The sequence derives from a woman between 25 and 40 years old who had recovered from COVID-19. The sequencing sample was made of peripheral blood. The chain employs TRBV7-3 and TRBJ2-7, with 9 central nucleotides matching TRBD1. For the CDR3, the sequence is CASSSTRTGVHEQYF. The DNA sequence is given as TGTGCCAGCAGCTCCACCAGGACAGGGGTGCACGAGCAGTACTTC.